These 24 T cell receptor beta chains share one sample of origin, sequenced in a study of T cell responses to AZD1222 COVID-19 vaccine. Sequencing used immunoSEQ multiplex PCR; TCRdb keeps in-frame clones, though not all of them. The table records 92,000 or so clones, under 90% of them present only once. Sequenced material: peripheral blood, taken on day 0 of AZD1222 vaccination. The receptors here all came from an adult in good health.

The chain is built from TRBV9 and TRBJ2-1; possibly TRBD2 for D (6 bases). The CDR3 runs to 15 residues. Germline V CDR1 and CDR2: SGDLS, YYNGEE. Trimming left V 4 bases short and J 7 bases short, with 18 bases between. CDR3 in amino acids: CASSRTSYEGNEQFF. CDR3 DNA sequence: TGTGCCAGCAGCCGTACTAGCTACGAGGGGAATGAGCAGTTCTTC.

The chain joins TRBV7-3 to TRBJ1-2; D gene ambiguous. The V end lost 4 bases, the J end lost 3 bases, and 15 bases lay between the germline ends. The V gene's germline CDR1 is SGHTA and CDR2 FQGTGA. CDR3 length: 15 amino acids. CDR3 sequence: CASSSDPAHDYGYTF. CDR3 bases: TGTGCCAGCAGCTCAGATCCGGCACATGACTATGGCTACACCTTC.

This chain uses TRBV2 with TRBJ2-7, with D possibly TRBD1 on 6 matching bases. The CDR3 covers 12 residues. The V gene's germline CDR1 is SNHLY and CDR2 FYNNEI. Between the trimmed V and J ends, which lost 1 base and 6 bases, there was a span of 7 bases. CDR3 sequence (DNA): TGTGCCAGCAGTGAAGACAGGGCCGAGCAGTACTTC. This sequence encodes CASSEDRAEQYF.

This chain connects TRBV3-1 (or the pseudogene TRBV3-2) to TRBJ1-3; D is perhaps TRBD1 (6 bases). Trimming stripped 1 base from V and 0 bases from J, with 13 bases between. The CDR3 length is 17 residues. Germline CDR1 LGHDT, CDR2 YNNKEL (reference sequence). The DNA of the CDR3 is TGTGCCAGCAGCCAAGGGGGGGGGCCCCTCTCTGGAAACACCATATATTTT. Its protein product is CASSQGGGPLSGNTIYF.

The genes are TRBV28 and TRBJ2-7, with D perhaps TRBD2 (7 bases). Germline assignment: CDR1 MDHEN and CDR2 SYDVKM. Trimming took off 5 bases at V and 6 bases at J, with 14 bases between the two ends. This CDR3 contains 13 residues. The CDR3 loop reads CASSKPRGGEQYF. DNA for the CDR3: TGTGCCAGCAGTAAGCCGAGGGGGGGCGAGCAGTACTTC.

The chain joins TRBV25-1 to TRBJ2-7; D is unresolved. Per germline, CDR1 MGHDK and CDR2 SYGVNS. The CDR3 totals 12 residues. V was pared by 3 bases and J by 3 bases, with 6 bases between. Here the CDR3 reads CASSDLHYEQYF. The DNA of the CDR3 is TGTGCCAGCAGTGACTTGCACTACGAGCAGTACTTC.

Only one count was recorded for this clone. J is TRBJ2-2 and V is TRBV9; 10 bases line up with TRBD1. J lost 4 bases, V lost 3 bases, and 6 bases had no gene match. From germline, CDR1 is SGDLS and CDR2 YYNGEE. This CDR3 region has 16 residues. CDR3 protein: CASSATGQGGTGELFF. The CDR3 region has the DNA TGTGCCAGCAGCGCAACCGGACAGGGGGGCACCGGGGAGCTGTTTTTT.

The V call is TRBV2, the J call TRBJ1-6, with 7 bases lining up with TRBD1. Per germline, CDR1 SNHLY and CDR2 FYNNEI. J lost 7 bases, V lost 7 bases, and 4 bases had no gene match. The CDR3 has 13 residues. As DNA, the CDR3 is TGTGCCAGCACTGCACAGGGGAATTCACCCCTCCACTTT. It yields the protein CASTAQGNSPLHF. The complete variable domain, with remaining parts taken from reference TRBV2 and TRBJ1-6, reads EPEVTQTPSHQVTQMGQEVILRCVPISNHLYFYWYRQILGQKVEFLVSFYNNEISEKSEIFDDQFSVERPDGSNFTLKIRSTKLEDSAMYFCASTAQGNSPLHFGNGTRLTVT.

The gene calls are TRBV12-3 or TRBV12-4 and TRBJ2-7; D is unclear. The CDR3 is made up of 11 amino acids. V lost 8 bases and J 7 bases, leaving 12 bases between the germline ends. CDR3 coding DNA: TGTGCCAGCTCGCTGCTGAGGGAGCAGTACTTC. This gives the protein CASSLLREQYF.

The chain uses TRBV6-5 and TRBJ2-3, with a weak D call TRBD2 (5 bases). V lost 2 bases, J lost 7 bases, and 13 bases lay in between. The CDR3 runs 14 residues. Germline V CDR1 and CDR2: MNHEY, SVGAGI. Here the CDR3 DNA reads TGTGCCAGCAGTTACAGGACGCCGGGGAATACGCAGTATTTT. The encoded protein is CASSYRTPGNTQYF.

The V and J genes are TRBV19 and TRBJ2-7; TRBD1 might be the D (5 bases). V lost 2 bases and J 2 bases, leaving 10 bases between the germline ends. Germline V gives CDR1 LNHDA, CDR2 SQIVND (reference sequence). CDR3 size: 14 residues. For the CDR3, the DNA is TGTGCCAGTAGTATAAGGGGTCCGACCTACGAGCAGTACTTC. It encodes CASSIRGPTYEQYF.

About this clone: One end of the junction fails to match germline, which may point to a read error. The chain combines TRBV3-1 (or the pseudogene TRBV3-2) with TRBJ1-4; no clear D gene. In germline, CDR1 is LGHDT, CDR2 YNNKEL (reference sequence). The CDR3 covers 11 residues. The CDR3 region is CASREGTRYSF. The CDR3 DNA follows: TGTGCCAGCAGGGAGGGCACTCGTTATAGTTTT.

This chain links TRBV24-1 with TRBJ2-7; the D gene could be TRBD1 or TRBD2 (5 bases each). V was pared by 5 bases and J by 5 bases, with 21 bases between. Germline V gene sequence: CDR1 KGHDR, CDR2 SFDVKD. CDR3 size: 16 residues. The CDR3 loop is CATSALNPGPRHEQYF. CDR3 sequence (DNA): TGTGCCACCAGTGCCCTCAACCCGGGACCGCGGCACGAGCAGTACTTC.

V usage is TRBV2 and J usage is TRBJ2-1; TRBD2 matches 10 bases. Germline V gene sequence: CDR1 SNHLY, CDR2 FYNNEI. CDR3 length: 16 amino acids. After removal of 4 bases from V and 6 bases from J, the junction contained 9 bases not matched to a gene. The CDR3 loop is CASSAGLAGAGNEQFF. The CDR3 nucleotides read TGTGCCAGCAGTGCAGGCCTAGCGGGAGCTGGCAATGAGCAGTTCTTC.

V and J are TRBV30 and TRBJ2-2; D ambiguous. There are 11 residues in the CDR3. V lost 3 bases and J 4 bases, leaving 3 bases between the germline ends. Germline V gives CDR1 GTSNPN, CDR2 SVGIG (reference sequence). The CDR3: CAWRITGELFF. DNA of the CDR3: TGTGCCTGGAGAATCACCGGGGAGCTGTTTTTT. Looking up the rest from reference TRBV30 and TRBJ2-2 gives the full variable domain: SQTIHQWPATLVQPVGSPLSLECTVEGTSNPNLYWYRQAAGRGLQLLFYSVGIGQISSEVPQNLSASRPQDRQFILSSKKLLLSDSGFYLCAWRITGELFFGEGSRLTVL.

The CDR3 protein is CASSFRDLLYEQYF. CDR3 DNA: TGTGCCAGCAGCTTTAGAGACCTTCTCTACGAGCAGTACTTC. This rearrangement joins TRBV13 to TRBJ2-7, with unresolved D. CDR1 and CDR2 from the germline V gene are PRHDT and FYEKMQ (reference sequence). The CDR3 spans 14 residues. The V and J ends lost 3 bases and 3 bases respectively, with 12 bases between them. Complete variable domain (other parts from reference TRBV13 and TRBJ2-7): AAGVIQSPRHLIKEKRETATLKCYPIPRHDTVYWYQQGPGQDPQFLISFYEKMQSDKGSIPDRFSAQQFSDYHSELNMSSLELGDSALYFCASSFRDLLYEQYFGPGTRLTVT.

This clone was picked up one time. This chain uses TRBV5-4 with TRBJ1-3; D unclear. V was shortened by 2 bases and J by 0 bases, with 12 bases between the two germline ends. This CDR3 is 16 amino acids long. Germline assignment: CDR1 SGHNT and CDR2 YYREEE (reference sequence). This chain's CDR3 is CASSFEPGSSGNTIYF. In nucleotides, the CDR3 is TGTGCCAGCAGCTTCGAACCGGGCTCCTCTGGAAACACCATATATTTT.

The gene calls are TRBV28 and TRBJ1-4; weak D call: TRBD1 (5 bases). V shed 2 bases and J shed 5 bases, with 12 bases lying between them. The CDR3 is 15 residues long. Germline assignment: CDR1 MDHEN and CDR2 SYDVKM. The chain's CDR3 is CASSLEVWGNEKLFF. In DNA form, the CDR3 reads TGTGCCAGCAGTTTAGAAGTATGGGGGAATGAAAAACTGTTTTTT.

This clone was observed a single time. The chain employs TRBV7-2 and TRBJ2-1, with a weak D call TRBD1 (5 bases). Germline-derived CDR1 and CDR2 are SGHTA and FQGNSA. The CDR3 has 14 amino acids. The V end lost 5 bases, the J end lost 2 bases, and 10 bases lay between the germline ends. The CDR3 sequence: CASSPRTTYNEQFF. In DNA, the CDR3 is TGTGCCAGCAGCCCAAGGACAACCTACAATGAGCAGTTCTTC.

The J gene is TRBJ1-2, the V gene TRBV6-5; D remains ambiguous. V lost 5 bases to trimming and J lost 4 bases, with 11 bases between them. Germline loops: CDR1 MNHEY, CDR2 SVGAGI. There are 13 residues in the CDR3. The CDR3 nucleotides are TGTGCCAGCAGTCTCGAAGAGGGCTATGGCTACACCTTC. This codes for CASSLEEGYGYTF.

The chain links TRBV30 to TRBJ1-4; no definite D call. Between the trimmed V and J ends, which lost 3 bases and 8 bases, there was a span of 10 bases. Germline CDR1 and CDR2: GTSNPN and SVGIG (reference sequence). The CDR3 covers 12 residues. CDR3 nucleotide sequence: TGTGCCTGGAGCCAGGTTAGCGAAAAACTGTTTTTT. This encodes CAWSQVSEKLFF.

V is TRBV11-1 and J is TRBJ2-7; the D call may be TRBD1 or TRBD2 (5 bases each). Trimming removed 4 bases at V and 7 bases at J, with 14 bases between. The length of the CDR3 is 13 residues. Germline values: CDR1 SGHAT, CDR2 FQDESV (reference sequence). This CDR3 reads CASSYQRGWEQYF. The CDR3 bases are TGTGCCAGCAGCTACCAACGGGGCTGGGAGCAGTACTTC.

CDR3 sequence reads: CAIELGARANEKLFF. The CDR3 region has the DNA TGTGCCATCGAACTGGGGGCACGGGCTAATGAAAAACTGTTTTTT. The rearrangement joins TRBV2 to TRBJ1-4, with D perhaps TRBD1 (6 bases). The CDR3 contains 15 residues. Germline assignment: CDR1 SNHLY and CDR2 FYNNEI. Trimming left V 10 bases short and J 3 bases short, with 18 bases between.

The CDR3 nucleotides read TGTGCCAGCTCAAGAGGGGGTCCCGGTGAAGCTTTCTTT. Translation gives CASSRGGPGEAFF. The rearrangement joins TRBV18 to TRBJ1-1; TRBD1 is a possible D gene (6 bases). Per the germline V gene, CDR1 is KGHSH and CDR2 is LQKENI. The CDR3 is made up of 13 amino acids. Trimming shortened V by 5 bases and J by 7 bases, and 14 bases separated the two germline ends.